The sequence of this T cell receptor (beta chain) was determined in a study of blood T cell repertoires in COVID-19. Across the study: Sites in the United States, Italy and Spain provided acute and convalescent COVID-19 samples. PBMCs, B-cell-depleted T cells, or T cells were the source of the cDNA or gDNA that made up the material.

This CDR3 contains 16 residues. V lost 0 bases, J lost 7 bases, and 5 bases stayed unmatched. The germline gives CDR1 SGHRS, CDR2 YFSETQ. In the original processing: Estimates of nucleated cell counts were drawn from the amplification of reference gene primers. Libraries were prepared by immunoSEQ multiplex PCR; TCRdb keeps only in-frame clonotypes and omits some of them. D and trimming come from the DNA, and the V and J calls and clone size come from that table. Found here are under 100,000 clones, 85% to 90% of them singletons; the top ten hold about 1%. This receptor was obtained from a human donor in a cohort sampled during active COVID-19. The sample comprised peripheral blood. The rearrangement uses TRBV5-1 and TRBJ2-2, with 11 positions matching TRBD2. CDR3 nucleotide sequence: TGCGCCAGCAGCTTGGCGGGAACTAGCGGGAGCGGGGAGCTGTTTTTT. It encodes CASSLAGTSGSGELFF.